This TCR beta chain originates from a study of cytomegalovirus exposure and HLA in healthy donors (dated by TCRdb to the late 2010s). For context, the study as a whole: According to an earlier analysis of a few hundred of the donors, some 180 million T cells yielded 100 million or so unique TCR beta sequences and about 280 Gb of sequence data. An early release covering about 600 HLA-typed donors comprised about 300 gigabases of sequencing data and roughly 86 million unique TCR sequences. Of the 300 to 500 genotyped donors, 81% were placed in the genetic ancestry cluster associated with self-reported Caucasian donors. The aim of the study was to test whether cataloging public T cell receptors could identify signatures of past pathogen exposure. The study profiled the T cell repertoires of about 640 subjects by immunosequencing and related them to cytomegalovirus serostatus. Along with the approximately 670-subject first cohort, a separate validation cohort of over a hundred different subjects was used. To predict cytomegalovirus infection status, the study brought together high-throughput TCR immunosequencing, statistical association of individual TCRs with disease status, and machine learning. A later analysis re-examined previously published TCR beta repertoires from more than 600 donors and added high-resolution HLA genotyping to investigate patterns of TCR occurrence. Rather than using new phenotypic data, the later analysis identified candidate immune exposures from TCR beta sequences and from how often those sequences occurred across donors. In an earlier analysis of about 590 of the donors, high-throughput TCR beta sequencing was used to judge whether each TCR beta V gene segment behaved as functional or pseudogenic. Donor age, sex, ethnicity and CMV serostatus were compiled alongside the repertoire data. In a later genetic analysis, genome-wide SNP genotypes for about 65% of the 666 donors were used, and that subset was treated as a discovery cohort. All discovery cohort repertoires had been generated using a single sequencing platform. HLA typing covered class I and class II loci at four-digit resolution. The number of typed donors differed by locus: about 629-640 for A, B, C, DRB1 and DQB1; about 520 for DQA1; some 610 for DPA1; and some 450 for DPB1. Because of strong linkage in the cohort, roughly five DR-DQ haplotypes were treated as single units for association and clustering. On average, around 240,000 unique TCR beta nucleotide sequences were sequenced per donor among about 400 genotyped donors of the cohort, with 15% to 20% of those sequences being non-productive. What the study reported, not specific to this receptor: Some IMGT-functional V segments, including TRBV6-2 and TRBV6-3, could not be told apart with the 87-base-pair reads, so those segments were excluded. In vitro tests confirmed that a few of the cytomegalovirus-associated TCR beta chains recognize cytomegalovirus antigens. V-gene and J-gene trimming of TCR beta chains was associated with a missense DCLRE1C variant in a later genetic analysis, and the association was replicated in an independent cohort. The study listed approximately 160 TCR beta chains as associated with cytomegalovirus. At a false discovery rate of 0.05, a later analysis linked 15,000 to 20,000 TCR beta sequences to specific HLA alleles. Assigning TCR associations to individual alleles was difficult when HLA alleles, especially DR and DQ, strongly co-occurred. The sequencing pipeline was judged likely to have produced a cluster of highly shared sequence variants as a technical artifact. Because counts were too low, about 18 rarely observed V segments, including chromosome 9 orphons, were excluded from the earlier analysis of under 650 of the donors. According to a later analysis, TCR association rates differed among HLA loci, with DRB1 alleles showing the most associated TCRs and HLA-C alleles showing the fewest. According to a later analysis, most CMV-associated TCR beta chains appeared to be HLA-restricted, and the HLA associations seemed to be driven largely by CMV exposure. Most TCR sequences were seen in very few donors, while some public TCRs were found in many individuals. A further reported finding was that TCR beta sequences accurately predicted the HLA-A and HLA-B alleles for most subjects in the first cohort. The authors suggested that the approach could potentially be generalized to other disease states and immunological phenotypes. Because HLA typing was missing for some donors at each locus, association tests included only the typed subset. Correlated functional status among segregating V segments might reflect linkage disequilibrium, but an unknown experimental factor could not be ruled out. The cohort was sequenced for TCR beta chains only, and without alpha or paired-chain data the features that could be detected were limited. In a later analysis, HLA-associated TCR beta chains showed more clonal expansion and lower generation probabilities than non-associated chains that were equally common. An earlier analysis of around 540 of the donors showed that most TCR beta V segments appeared in productive rearrangements either about 90% or about 30% of the time, which broadly matched IMGT annotations. Immune exposure information for the cohort was limited to CMV serostatus. A later genetic analysis reported fewer N-insertions in productive TCRs among donors in an Asian-associated ancestry cluster than the approximately 670-donor mean. Presence/absence analyses assumed roughly uniform sequencing depth across donors, an assumption that may not hold. In both the original and validation cohorts, the classifier was reported to diagnose cytomegalovirus status with high specificity and sensitivity. In a later analysis, several top co-occurrence clusters were reported to appear linked to parvovirus B19, influenza, CMV and Epstein-Barr virus.

The cohort consisted of hundreds of healthy bone marrow donors. All cohort members were sampled while nominally healthy, although unrecorded immune exposures were likely present. The donor tested CMV seropositive, placing the donor among the 290 or so seropositive members of the cohort. A peripheral blood sample was provided by each donor, and peripheral blood mononuclear cells were used for TCR beta sequencing. Genomic DNA extraction from the blood cell samples was performed with the Qiagen DNeasy Blood Extraction Kit. The method was the immunoSEQ multiplex PCR assay. A mixture of 60 forward primers for TCR Vbeta segments and 13 reverse primers for TCR Jbeta segments was used in the multiplex PCR. The CDR3 region of rearranged TCR beta genes was amplified from genomic DNA with a multiplex PCR assay. The amplified TCR beta libraries were sequenced on the Illumina HiSeq System as 87-base-pair reads. The source study handled its data this way. A later analysis tallied tens of millions of unique TCR beta chains across the 700 or so repertoires, and approximately 12 million of those chains were shared by two or more donors. A nearest-neighbor algorithm error-corrected the raw reads and collapsed the reads into unique sequences, merging closely related sequences to remove PCR and sequencing errors. V, D and J gene segments were assigned by aligning CDR3 sequences to IMGT reference sequences. For a sequence to be retained, a match of at least six nucleotides was required to both a V gene segment and a J gene segment. Rearrangements were classified as productive when the CDR3 lacked stop codons and remained in frame with V and J, and all other rearrangements were classified as non-productive. CDR3 was defined by IMGT convention, running from the second conserved V-encoded cysteine to the conserved J-encoded phenylalanine. In an earlier analysis of 587 of the donors, sequences lacking an unambiguous match to a single V gene segment were excluded. An earlier analysis of just under 600 of the donors called V segments functional above 56.7% productive rearrangements and segregating when the between-donor standard deviation exceeded 5%. A statistical classification framework was built to diagnose cytomegalovirus status from the catalog of TCR beta chain sequences. In a later analysis, V and J genes were assigned by comparing TCR nucleotide sequences against IMGT/GENE-DB human TR gene sequences. A later analysis assigned CDR3 sequences and most-parsimonious VDJ recombination scenarios with the TCRdist pipeline. In a later analysis, each TCR beta chain was defined by its CDR3 amino acid sequence together with its V-gene family, and reads without a unique V-gene family were excluded. In a later analysis, around 600 highly shared, low-generation-probability nucleotide sequences were removed to address suspected cross-contamination and a sequencing artifact. In a later analysis, a clonal expansion index was calculated for each public chain from normalized within-repertoire ranks of inferred template counts. In a later analysis, generation probabilities were computed using a VDJ recombination model fitted to out-of-frame rearrangements, and the results were checked against IGoR. Hypergeometric tests were used in a later analysis to score TCR-TCR, TCR-HLA and TCR-CMV co-occurrence, with a repertoire-size bias correction applied to the TCR pairs. False discovery rates were estimated in a later analysis by permuting HLA or CMV assignments 20 times. In a later analysis, co-occurring TCRs were grouped with DBSCAN, and TCRdist sequence similarity was added when clustering was performed within HLA-allele-positive subsets. Repertoires with fewer than 30,000 or more than 120,000 public chains, plus five repertoires with anomalous nucleotide sharing, were excluded from co-occurrence clustering. TCRdb re-hosts the immuneACCESS table, in-frame sequences only. Its copies lack some clones; in the studies checked, an unresolved V gene accounts for under half of them, and the cause for the rest is not known. The V and J calls and clone size were taken over from that table, and D and trimming were inferred from the DNA. The sample table shows roughly 120,000 clones, and over 65% are seen once. The ten most abundant clones make up roughly 3.3% of the sample.

In regard to this clone: The antigen it binds to is not known. No qualities accompany the bases; no much larger clone lies one base away.

The trim is 4 bases for V and 2 bases for J, with a gap of 13 bases between the germline ends. CDR1 is given as SGHDT and CDR2 as YYEEEE, both from the germline V gene. The CDR3 sequence holds 15 residues, the cysteine and phenylalanine included. The CDR3 DNA has 45 bases and is translated from base 1. The receptor's source is a woman younger than 45 in good health and CMV-seropositive. What was sequenced was PBMCs. The chain was built from TRBV5-6 and TRBJ1-5; no D gene is confidently identified. At the DNA level, the sequence is TGTGCCAGCAGCATAGGAGGGAGGGGCAATCAGCCCCAGCATTTT. Its amino acids are CASSIGGRGNQPQHF.